This T cell receptor beta chain came from a study of CD8+CD57+ T cells in acquired aplastic anemia. Study-level information: On average, healthy donors gave 8.5 million to 13 million reads for CD4+ cells.

The study profiled TCR beta VDJ and CDR3 using genomic DNA as template. One entry per CDR3 protein, called by TCRdb with MiXCR from the reads. The table has under 250,000 distinct CDR3 sequences, approximately 35% seen once. This clonotype came up many times. The receptor's source is a human donor in good health, serving as a control. Input material: sorted CD4+, CD8+, or CD8+CD57+ T cells (not recorded which) from PBMCs.

The CDR3 nucleotides are TGTGCCAGCAGAGGACAGGCTAATAGCAATCAGCCCCAGCATTTT. Its protein product is CASRGQANSNQPQHF. The chain is built from TRBV2 and TRBJ1-5; 7 nucleotides line up with TRBD1. This CDR3 contains 15 residues. Losses at the gene ends were 6 bases for V and 0 bases for J; bases not matched to a gene: 5. Germline values: CDR1 SNHLY, CDR2 FYNNEI. Full variable domain (remainder filled in from reference TRBV2 and TRBJ1-5): EPEVTQTPSHQVTQMGQEVILRCVPISNHLYFYWYRQILGQKVEFLVSFYNNEISEKSEIFDDQFSVERPDGSNFTLKIRSTKLEDSAMYFCASRGQANSNQPQHFGDGTRLSIL.